This TCR beta chain was documented in a study of IL-17A CD8 T cells in psoriatic arthritis synovium. In the study overall: The goal of the study was to characterize the phenotype, molecular profile and function of synovial IL-17A+CD8+ T cells in the pathogenesis of psoriatic arthritis. General conclusions and limits of the study: TCR sequencing covered only three patients, which the authors acknowledged as a limited sample size. Cells were obtained from synovial fluid rather than synovial tissue, because no psoriatic arthritis synovial tissue samples were available. Morisita overlap indices above 0.8 were seen in a couple of patients because many Tc17 clones were shared with the synovial Tc1 population. In psoriatic arthritis, TCRbeta sequencing revealed that synovial Tc17 cells were polyclonal, with a median clonality of roughly 0.073. Although some individual clones took up over 4% of the repertoire, most synovial CD8+ subsets stayed polyclonal.

CD3+ T cells, isolated magnetically, got roughly 1.4 hours of stimulation with PMA and ionomycin and were then labeled using IL-17A and IFNgamma cytokine secretion assays. Synovial fluid effusions were drawn from actively inflamed joints of patients with psoriatic arthritis. Memory CD8+ T cells in synovial fluid were sorted patient by patient into Tc17 (IL-17A+) cells, bulk memory cells and Tc1 (IL-17A-IFNgamma+) cells in order to compare their TCR repertoires. The psoriatic arthritis patients fulfilled the Classification of Psoriatic Arthritis Study Group (CASPAR) criteria. After counterstaining with viability dye plus anti-CD3, CD8, CD14 and CD4 antibodies, the cytokine-secreting cells were sorted on a BD FACSAria. TCRbeta sequencing was performed on sorted synovial fluid CD8+ T cell subsets from three patients with psoriatic arthritis. Before use, synovial fluid mononuclear cells were separated with Lymphoprep and cryopreserved in liquid nitrogen. The medium used for cryopreservation was made up of about 50% fetal calf serum and roughly 9% dimethyl sulfoxide.

After DNA extraction (Qiagen), TCRbeta V-D-J rearrangements underwent bias-controlled amplification and then high-throughput sequencing (immunoSEQ; Adaptive Biotech). Per the source publication's procedure: Productive sequences were analyzed at sequence level using the immunoSEQ Analyzer platform. Clonality was calculated as 1 minus Pielou's evenness, with values from 0 (highly polyclonal) to 1 (monoclonal). Repertoire overlap between subsets was quantified with the Morisita index, from 0 (no similarity) to 1 (complete similarity). Imported from immuneACCESS, the table was reduced by TCRdb to in-frame sequences with V and J called. These copies leave out some clones; in studies compared against another copy, an unresolved V gene accounts for under half, and the cause of the remainder is not known. V and J calls and clone size are given by that table; D and trimming were obtained from the DNA. The sample table contains about 1,900 clones; only one count was recorded for 60% to 75% of them. Jointly, the top ten make up over 9% of the sample.

Trimming leaves V shorter by 3 bases and J shorter by 0 bases, with the junction holding 1 base beyond the gene matches. Inclusive of the bounding cysteine and phenylalanine, the CDR3 is 14 residues long. Of all the DNA, just the CDR3 is kept, 42 bases in frame from base 1. Based on the germline V gene, the CDR1 and CDR2 sequences are KGHSH and LQKENI. Points on this clone: What antigen it recognizes has not been identified. Base-call qualities are not available, and no considerably larger clone is one nucleotide away.

Material: IL-17A+ (IFN-gamma+/-) memory CD8+ T cells from synovial fluid. The cell subset or site label on this specimen signifies: IL-17A+IFNgamma+/- memory CD8+ (Tc17) cells. This TCR came from a human donor with psoriatic arthritis. Rearrangement joined TRBV18 to TRBJ2-7, with 8 middle bases fitting TRBD2. The sequence in DNA is TGTGCCAGCTCACCCGGGACTAGCTCCTACGAGCAGTACTTC. It is translated as CASSPGTSSYEQYF. Joined to the reference TRBV18 and TRBJ2-7 proteins, this CDR3 gives the full variable domain: NAGVMQNPRHLVRRRGQEARLRCSPMKGHSHVYWYRQLPEEGLKFMVYLQKENIIDESGMPKERFSAEFPKEGPSILRIQQVVRGDSAAYFCASSPGTSSYEQYFGPGTRLTVT.